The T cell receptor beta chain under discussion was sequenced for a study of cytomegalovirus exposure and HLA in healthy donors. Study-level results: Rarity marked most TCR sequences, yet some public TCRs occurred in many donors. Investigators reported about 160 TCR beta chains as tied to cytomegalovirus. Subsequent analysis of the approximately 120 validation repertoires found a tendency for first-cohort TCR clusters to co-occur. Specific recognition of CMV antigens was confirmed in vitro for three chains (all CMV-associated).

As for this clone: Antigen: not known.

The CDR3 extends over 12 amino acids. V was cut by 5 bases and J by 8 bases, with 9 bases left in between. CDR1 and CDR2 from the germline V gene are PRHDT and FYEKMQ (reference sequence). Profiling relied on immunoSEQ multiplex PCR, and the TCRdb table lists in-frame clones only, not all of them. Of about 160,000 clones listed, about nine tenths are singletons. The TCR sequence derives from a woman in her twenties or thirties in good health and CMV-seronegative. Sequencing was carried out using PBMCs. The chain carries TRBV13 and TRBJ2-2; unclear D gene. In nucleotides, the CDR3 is TGTGCCAGCAGCCTCTCCGCAGGGGAGCTGTTTTTT. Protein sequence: CASSLSAGELFF. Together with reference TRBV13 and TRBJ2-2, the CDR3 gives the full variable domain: AAGVIQSPRHLIKEKRETATLKCYPIPRHDTVYWYQQGPGQDPQFLISFYEKMQSDKGSIPDRFSAQQFSDYHSELNMSSLELGDSALYFCASSLSAGELFFGEGSRLTVL.